A single sample gave rise to the 10 T cell receptor beta chains below, sequenced in a study of blood T cell repertoires in COVID-19. Sequenced by immunoSEQ multiplex PCR; TCRdb stores in-frame clones only, minus some. The sample holds around 400,000 clones; 70% to 90% are singletons and the top ten take 2.3%. Source material: peripheral blood. The receptors stem from a woman aged 60-75 years with COVID-19, enrolled during active disease.

The chain carries TRBV18 and TRBJ2-3; D possibly corresponds to TRBD2 (5 bases). CDR1 and CDR2 from the germline V gene are KGHSH and LQKENI. This CDR3 region has 17 residues. V was shortened by 1 base and J by 2 bases, with 16 bases between the two germline ends. Here the CDR3 reads CASSPQARAVNTDTQYF. The CDR3 coding sequence is TGTGCCAGCTCACCACAGGCGAGGGCAGTTAACACAGATACGCAGTATTTT.

This chain connects TRBV4-2 to TRBJ1-1, with TRBD1 identical over 10 bases. Germline CDR1 LGHNA, CDR2 YNFKEQ. V trimming: 5 bases; J trimming: 8 bases; junction bases outside the gene matches: 5. This CDR3 has 13 residues. The CDR3 DNA is TGTGCCAGCAGCAGCCGGGACAGGGGCGAAGCTTTCTTT. It is translated as CASSSRDRGEAFF.

The rearrangement joins TRBV9 to TRBJ2-1; 7 bases fit TRBD2. CDR1 is SGDLS, CDR2 YYNGEE, per germline. The CDR3 extends over 14 amino acids. V lost 3 bases and J lost 1; bases outside the gene matches: 1. The CDR3 nucleotides are TGTGCCAGCAGCGCCGGGGGGTCCTACAATGAGCAGTTCTTC. Translation: CASSAGGSYNEQFF.

The chain has TRBV28 and TRBJ1-2, with D unclear. The CDR3 consists of 12 residues. The V end was cut by 4 bases, the J end by 7 bases, with 10 bases between. Germline-derived CDR1 and CDR2 are MDHEN and SYDVKM. DNA for the CDR3: TGTGCCAGCAGTTGGAGCGGGCTTGGCTACACCTTC. Its protein is CASSWSGLGYTF.

The genes are TRBV20-1 and TRBJ2-5; no clear D gene. The CDR3 contains 13 residues. The ends were cut back, 3 bases at V and 8 bases at J, with 16 bases in the middle. Germline V gene data show CDR1 as DFQATT and CDR2 as SNEGSKA (reference sequence). The CDR3 sequence: CSASSGQAGTQYF. DNA of the CDR3: TGCAGTGCTAGTTCCGGCCAGGCCGGAACCCAGTACTTC.

The chain links TRBV4-1 to TRBJ1-6; no reliable D call. Germline values: CDR1 MGHRA, CDR2 YSYEKL. This CDR3 has 16 amino acids. The germline V and J ends were trimmed by 0 bases and 6 bases, with 12 bases remaining between them. The CDR3 here is CASSQEQTEFNSPLHF. CDR3 nucleotides: TGCGCCAGCAGCCAAGAACAGACCGAGTTTAATTCACCCCTCCACTTT.

This sequence joins TRBV5-5 and TRBJ1-1, with a weak D call TRBD1 (5 bases). This CDR3 has 15 residues. V dropped 4 bases and J dropped 1 base, with 14 bases sitting between them. Germline loops: CDR1 SGHKS, CDR2 YYEKEE (reference sequence). As DNA, the CDR3 is TGTGCCAGCAGCATGCAAACGCAGGGGAACACTGAAGCTTTCTTT. Residues: CASSMQTQGNTEAFF.

This clone appeared a few times. The chain couples TRBV7-9 to TRBJ2-7; the match to TRBD1 covers 9 bases. This CDR3 is 13 amino acids long. The ends lost 5 bases at V and 2 bases at J; junction bases unmatched: 1. CDR1 and CDR2 (germline): SEHNR, FQNEAQ (reference sequence). CDR3 sequence reads: CASSRTGAYEQYF. CDR3 nucleotides: TGTGCCAGCAGCAGGACAGGGGCCTACGAGCAGTACTTC.

The chain carries TRBV19 and TRBJ2-3; the match to TRBD2 covers 8 bases. V trimming: 7 bases; J trimming: 4 bases; junction bases outside the gene matches: 7. Germline CDR1 LNHDA, CDR2 SQIVND (reference sequence). This CDR3 spans 14 amino acids. The CDR3 loop reads CASTPVGRADTQYF. Written as DNA, the CDR3 is TGTGCCAGTACCCCGGTCGGGAGGGCAGATACGCAGTATTTT.

V usage is TRBV28 and J usage is TRBJ1-1; 8 nucleotides line up with TRBD1. With 5 bases clipped from V and 6 bases from J, the junction kept 11 bases outside the gene matches. The CDR3 is made up of 15 amino acids. Germline CDR1 reads MDHEN; CDR2 reads SYDVKM. As DNA, the CDR3 is TGTGCCAGCAGTAGCCCGGGACAGGCGGCCCCTGAAGCTTTCTTT. This sequence encodes CASSSPGQAAPEAFF.